The sequence of this T cell receptor (beta chain) was determined in a study of a mutant IDH1 vaccine in newly diagnosed glioma. The time point here: baseline, week 1 (first vaccination visit). The treatment here: pre-vaccination baseline after standard-of-care therapy. Clones were sequenced by immunoSEQ multiplex PCR, and TCRdb holds only the in-frame ones, with some missing. The sample contains about 88,000 clones, about four fifths of which appear only once. The CDR3 has 15 amino acids. V lost 1 base to trimming and J lost 1 base, with 10 bases between them. Germline V gene sequence: CDR1 MNHNS, CDR2 SASEGT.

The receptor's source is a man between 35 and 55 years old with glioma. Some clones in this sample may be carry-over from other donors' samples. V usage is TRBV6-1 and J usage is TRBJ1-1; perhaps TRBD1 as D (6 bases). The material sequenced was PBMCs, taken from a glioma patient treated with radiotherapy, temozolomide or both. The CDR3 is CASSEVFRGNTEAFF. The CDR3 bases are TGTGCCAGCAGTGAAGTTTTCAGGGGGAACACTGAAGCTTTCTTT.